The rows below give T cell receptor beta chains drawn from one sample of a study of blood T cell repertoires in COVID-19. Sequencing was performed with immunoSEQ multiplex PCR; in TCRdb, only in-frame clones are kept and a portion is missing. This sample yields nearly 55,000 clones, of which 86% are seen a single time; roughly 12% belongs to the top ten. The sample was peripheral blood. Receptor source: a man between 65 and 85 years old with active COVID-19. Both conserved end residues are part of each CDR3. Fields, in order: clone size, V gene, J gene, D gene, CDR3 protein, CDR3 DNA. The D gene is left open where the match is weak. Clone size, where shown, is once, few, many, or a class for clones that have expanded.

abundance: NA
v_gene: TRBV5-1
j_gene: TRBJ2-7
d_gene: NA
CDR3aa: CASSLARGPPYEQYF
CDR3nt: TGCGCCAGCAGCCTGGCGCGGGGACCCCCCTACGAGCAGTACTTC

abundance: NA
v_gene: TRBV5-8
j_gene: TRBJ2-1
d_gene: TRBD1
CDR3aa: CASSLQGSSYNEQFF
CDR3nt: TGTGCCAGCAGCTTACAGGGGAGCTCCTACAATGAGCAGTTCTTC

abundance: NA
v_gene: TRBV10-3
j_gene: TRBJ1-1
d_gene: TRBD1
CDR3aa: CAISDDRGSGEAFF
CDR3nt: TGTGCCATCAGTGATGACAGGGGTTCGGGGGAAGCTTTCTTT

abundance: NA
v_gene: TRBV27
j_gene: TRBJ2-7
d_gene: TRBD1
CDR3aa: CASSYLTQGATYEQYF
CDR3nt: TGTGCCAGCAGTTACCTAACACAGGGGGCGACCTACGAGCAGTACTTC

abundance: few
v_gene: TRBV11-2
j_gene: TRBJ1-1
d_gene: NA
CDR3aa: CASSLVGQNPHTEAFF
CDR3nt: TGTGCCAGCAGCTTAGTCGGACAGAACCCTCACACTGAAGCTTTCTTT

abundance: NA
v_gene: TRBV4-3
j_gene: TRBJ2-3
d_gene: NA
CDR3aa: CASSQAHGTSTDTQYF
CDR3nt: TGCGCCAGCAGCCAAGCCCACGGGACTAGCACAGATACGCAGTATTTT

abundance: few
v_gene: TRBV5-1
j_gene: TRBJ1-6
d_gene: NA
CDR3aa: CASSFGGSSYNSPLHF
CDR3nt: TGCGCCAGCAGCTTCGGGGGGAGCTCCTATAATTCACCCCTCCACTTT

abundance: NA
v_gene: TRBV25-1
j_gene: TRBJ1-6
d_gene: TRBD1
CDR3aa: CASNPTGSNSPLHF
CDR3nt: TGTGCCAGCAACCCGACAGGGTCTAATTCACCCCTCCACTTT

abundance: NA
v_gene: TRBV6-6
j_gene: TRBJ1-1
d_gene: NA
CDR3aa: CASSPRRRGTRNTEAFF
CDR3nt: TGTGCCAGCAGTCCCCGCCGCCGGGGGACTAGGAACACTGAAGCTTTCTTT

abundance: NA
v_gene: TRBV7-2
j_gene: TRBJ2-1
d_gene: NA
CDR3aa: CASSSSGAKGGNEQFF
CDR3nt: TGTGCCAGCAGCTCCTCCGGGGCAAAAGGGGGCAATGAGCAGTTCTTC

abundance: NA
v_gene: TRBV3-1/TRBV3-2
j_gene: TRBJ1-3
d_gene: NA
CDR3aa: CASSTTVDSGNTIYF
CDR3nt: TGTGCCAGCAGCACGACAGTTGACTCTGGAAACACCATATATTTT

abundance: NA
v_gene: TRBV9
j_gene: TRBJ2-3
d_gene: NA
CDR3aa: CASSFNTDTQYF
CDR3nt: TGTGCCAGCAGCTTTAACACAGATACGCAGTATTTT

abundance: NA
v_gene: TRBV18
j_gene: TRBJ1-1
d_gene: NA
CDR3aa: CASSPGGGQTEAFF
CDR3nt: TGTGCCAGCTCACCGGGGGGGGGTCAGACTGAAGCTTTCTTT

abundance: NA
v_gene: TRBV6-1
j_gene: TRBJ1-5
d_gene: NA
CDR3aa: CASSEGNRGNQPQHF
CDR3nt: TGTGCCAGCAGTGAGGGGAACAGGGGCAATCAGCCCCAGCATTTT

abundance: NA
v_gene: TRBV10-2
j_gene: TRBJ2-7
d_gene: NA
CDR3aa: CATLRGGTYEQYF
CDR3nt: TGCGCCACCCTCCGAGGGGGAACCTACGAGCAGTACTTC

abundance: NA
v_gene: TRBV10-3
j_gene: TRBJ1-2
d_gene: NA
CDR3aa: CAIEKQANYGYTF
CDR3nt: TGTGCCATCGAGAAGCAAGCTAACTATGGCTACACCTTC

abundance: NA
v_gene: TRBV7-2
j_gene: TRBJ2-1
d_gene: TRBD2
CDR3aa: CASSLAGGPSYNEQFF
CDR3nt: TGTGCCAGCAGCTTGGCGGGGGGGCCCTCCTACAATGAGCAGTTCTTC

abundance: NA
v_gene: TRBV18
j_gene: TRBJ2-5
d_gene: NA
CDR3aa: CASSPLPQGGTETQYF
CDR3nt: TGTGCCAGCTCACCTTTGCCCCAGGGGGGCACAGAGACCCAGTACTTC

abundance: NA
v_gene: TRBV18
j_gene: TRBJ2-7
d_gene: NA
CDR3aa: CASSIPTVSYEQYF
CDR3nt: TGTGCCAGCTCCATTCCGACAGTCTCCTACGAGCAGTACTTC

abundance: NA
v_gene: TRBV5-1
j_gene: TRBJ1-4
d_gene: NA
CDR3aa: CASSLGVQGHNEKLFF
CDR3nt: TGCGCCAGCAGCTTGGGTGTTCAGGGTCATAATGAAAAACTGTTTTTT

abundance: NA
v_gene: TRBV7-2
j_gene: TRBJ2-1
d_gene: TRBD1
CDR3aa: CASSFPQGQDGVEQFF
CDR3nt: TGTGCCAGCAGCTTTCCCCAGGGACAGGATGGTGTTGAGCAGTTCTTC

abundance: NA
v_gene: TRBV5-1
j_gene: TRBJ2-5
d_gene: TRBD2
CDR3aa: CASSTARGGRGETQYF
CDR3nt: TGCGCCAGCAGCACCGCCCGGGGGGGCCGGGGGGAGACCCAGTACTTC

abundance: NA
v_gene: TRBV6-2/TRBV6-3
j_gene: TRBJ2-1
d_gene: TRBD2
CDR3aa: CASSPDSGGYNEQFF
CDR3nt: TGTGCCAGCAGTCCGGATAGCGGGGGGTACAATGAGCAGTTCTTC

abundance: NA
v_gene: TRBV3-1/TRBV3-2
j_gene: TRBJ1-3
d_gene: TRBD1
CDR3aa: CASSATNRGSGNTIYF
CDR3nt: TGTGCCAGCAGCGCTACAAACAGGGGCTCTGGAAACACCATATATTTT

abundance: NA
v_gene: TRBV6-2/TRBV6-3
j_gene: TRBJ2-3
d_gene: TRBD2
CDR3aa: CASSPTSGPTDTQYF
CDR3nt: TGTGCCAGCAGCCCTACTAGCGGCCCCACAGATACGCAGTATTTT

abundance: few
v_gene: TRBV5-4
j_gene: TRBJ2-7
d_gene: NA
CDR3aa: CASSFGQSNEQYF
CDR3nt: TGTGCCAGCAGCTTCGGACAGAGTAACGAGCAGTACTTC

abundance: NA
v_gene: TRBV7-2
j_gene: TRBJ1-2
d_gene: TRBD1
CDR3aa: CASSEWTGNYGYTF
CDR3nt: TGTGCCAGCAGCGAGTGGACAGGGAACTATGGCTACACCTTC

abundance: NA
v_gene: TRBV6-4
j_gene: TRBJ2-1
d_gene: TRBD1
CDR3aa: CASSDSTGGNEQFF
CDR3nt: TGTGCCAGCAGTGACTCGACAGGGGGGAATGAGCAGTTCTTC

abundance: NA
v_gene: TRBV21-1
j_gene: TRBJ1-5
d_gene: NA
CDR3aa: CASSKVCPKPTDRVGNQPQHF
CDR3nt: TGTGCCAGCAGCAAAGTTTGTCCCAAACCAACAGACAGGGTGGGGAATCAGCCCCAGCATTTT

abundance: NA
v_gene: TRBV6-4
j_gene: TRBJ1-1
d_gene: TRBD1
CDR3aa: CASSESETGEGAFF
CDR3nt: TGTGCCAGCAGTGAATCTGAGACAGGGGAGGGAGCTTTCTTT

abundance: NA
v_gene: TRBV7-3
j_gene: TRBJ1-1
d_gene: NA
CDR3aa: CATSGQINTEAFF
CDR3nt: TGTGCTACCAGTGGGCAGATCAACACTGAAGCTTTCTTT

abundance: NA
v_gene: TRBV6-5
j_gene: TRBJ1-1
d_gene: NA
CDR3aa: CASNPRSRAEAFF
CDR3nt: TGTGCCAGCAACCCACGCTCGAGGGCTGAAGCTTTCTTT

abundance: NA
v_gene: TRBV7-3
j_gene: TRBJ2-2
d_gene: TRBD1
CDR3aa: CASSRQGNTGELFF
CDR3nt: TGTGCCAGCAGTCGACAGGGGAACACCGGGGAGCTGTTTTTT

abundance: NA
v_gene: TRBV5-1
j_gene: TRBJ1-6
d_gene: NA
CDR3aa: CASSMDTSPLHF
CDR3nt: TGCGCCAGCAGCATGGACACCTCTCCCCTCCACTTT

abundance: NA
v_gene: TRBV5-6
j_gene: TRBJ2-7
d_gene: TRBD1
CDR3aa: CASSRQGNHEQYF
CDR3nt: TGTGCCAGCAGCCGACAGGGGAATCACGAGCAGTACTTC

abundance: NA
v_gene: TRBV7-3
j_gene: TRBJ2-1
d_gene: TRBD2
CDR3aa: CASSSGLAERDEQFF
CDR3nt: TGTGCCAGCAGCTCGGGACTAGCGGAGCGGGATGAGCAGTTCTTC

abundance: NA
v_gene: TRBV11-3
j_gene: TRBJ2-3
d_gene: NA
CDR3aa: CASSLVLGTDTQYF
CDR3nt: TGTGCCAGCAGCTTAGTATTAGGCACAGATACGCAGTATTTT

abundance: NA
v_gene: TRBV3-1/TRBV3-2
j_gene: TRBJ2-5
d_gene: NA
CDR3aa: CASSQVGGGRETQYF
CDR3nt: TGTGCCAGCAGCCAAGTAGGAGGGGGCCGGGAGACCCAGTACTTC

abundance: NA
v_gene: TRBV6-1
j_gene: TRBJ2-1
d_gene: NA
CDR3aa: CASSEDISYNEQFF
CDR3nt: TGTGCCAGCAGTGAAGACATTTCCTACAATGAGCAGTTCTTC

abundance: NA
v_gene: TRBV19
j_gene: TRBJ2-7
d_gene: NA
CDR3aa: CASSKDGGGSYEQYF
CDR3nt: TGTGCCAGTAGTAAGGACGGAGGAGGCTCCTACGAGCAGTACTTC

abundance: NA
v_gene: TRBV4-2
j_gene: TRBJ1-2
d_gene: TRBD1
CDR3aa: CASSQVDREYGYTF
CDR3nt: TGTGCCAGCAGCCAGGTCGACAGGGAGTATGGCTACACCTTC

abundance: NA
v_gene: TRBV7-8
j_gene: TRBJ1-3
d_gene: NA
CDR3aa: CASSFMGGSGNTIYF
CDR3nt: TGTGCCAGCAGCTTTATGGGGGGCTCTGGAAACACCATATATTTT